This TCR beta chain is from a study of blood T cells in healthy people across ages. Primed by a sample-barcoded 5' primer and a J-beta primer mix, a second PCR proceeded for about 6 to 12 cycles. TCRdb used MiXCR to reprocess the 5' RACE reads, holding one entry per CDR3 protein. This table has about 970,000 distinct CDR3 sequences, just over 50% appearing once. This clonotype appeared a few times. This CDR3 comprises 14 residues. V trimming: 4 bases; J trimming: 6 bases; junction bases outside the gene matches: 9. Per germline, CDR1 SQVTM and CDR2 ANQGSEA. The rearrangement joins TRBV29-1 to TRBJ2-1; 7 bases agree with TRBD2. The receptor was isolated from a woman aged 55-69 years in good health. Sequenced material: blood. CDR3 nucleotides: TGCAGCGTTGTTCTAGGACTAGGAACCAATGAGCAGTTCTTC. It is translated as CSVVLGLGTNEQFF.